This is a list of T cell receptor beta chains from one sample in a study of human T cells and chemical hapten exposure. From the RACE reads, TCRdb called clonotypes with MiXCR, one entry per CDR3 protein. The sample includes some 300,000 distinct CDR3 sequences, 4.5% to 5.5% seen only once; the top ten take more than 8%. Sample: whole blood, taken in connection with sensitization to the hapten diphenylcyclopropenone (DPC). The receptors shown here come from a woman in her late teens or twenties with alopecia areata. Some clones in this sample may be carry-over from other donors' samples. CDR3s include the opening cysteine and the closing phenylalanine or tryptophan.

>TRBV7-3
CASSLSENSPLHF
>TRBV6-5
CASRLVMNTEAFF
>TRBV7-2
CASSLVPGRGAFSTDTQYF
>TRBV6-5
CASSRGLNSPLHF
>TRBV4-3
CASSQEIGRYYGYTF
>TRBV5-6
CASSVTGDQETQYF
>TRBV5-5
CASSRDRWKASFYTQYF
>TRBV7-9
CASSSRQGPSYNEQFF
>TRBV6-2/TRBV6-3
CASRREGRDTEAFF
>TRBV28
CASSTPNSYHLNEQFF
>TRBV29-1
CSAAGTGAYEQYF
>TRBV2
CASRAMLNTEAFF
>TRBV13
CASSLELAGDNEQFF
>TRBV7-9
CASSPTGFGDRVEAFF
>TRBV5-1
CASSYSDSTDTQYF
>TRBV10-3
CAISESRGSETQYF
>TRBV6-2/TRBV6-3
CASSYTGSKETQYF
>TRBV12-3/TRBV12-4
CASSLRALSSYEQYF
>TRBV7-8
CASSLNRITNEKLFF
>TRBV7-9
CASSSGTGVDTQYF
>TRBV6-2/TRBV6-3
CASSYVSDNEKLFF
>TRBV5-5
CASSFTTGWTDTQYF
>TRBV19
CASSTGPWTDTQYF
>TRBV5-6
CASSHPNSYNEQFF
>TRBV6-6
CASSYSIGGGGWVGTQYF
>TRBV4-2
CASSQDYGVSYGYTF
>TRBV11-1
CASSFGTPQFNEQFF
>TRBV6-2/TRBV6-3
CASSAGETQYF
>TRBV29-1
CSVEHSMNTEAFF
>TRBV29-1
CSVEESSGTEAFF
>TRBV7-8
CASSTRLALYF
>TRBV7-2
CASSLVGGTGTHTEAFF
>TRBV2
CASSEEYTANYGYTF
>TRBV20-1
CSASNQRGAFSGANVLTF
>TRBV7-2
CASSLRGGGAGGMGTDTQYF
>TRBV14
CASSLPKHTGELFF
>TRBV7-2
CASSLYVSNQPQHF
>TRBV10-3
CAISGTGGSYNEQFF
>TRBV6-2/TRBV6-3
CASSSGTNYGYTF
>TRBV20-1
CSARMGDYGYTF
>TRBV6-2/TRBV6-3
CASSYSTLDQPQHF
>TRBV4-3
CASSLLAGQGAFSTNEKLFF
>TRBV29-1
CSVTVRDPFNHGYTF
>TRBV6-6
CASSPTREGPGDTEAFF
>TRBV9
CASSVGLAGQPQHF
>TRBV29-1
CSVEEVEKLFF
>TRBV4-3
CASSQDFTLTEAFF
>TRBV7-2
CASSPQRQLLDTQYF
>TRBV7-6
CASTLRTGVAKTGELFF
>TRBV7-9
CASSLSTGEQFF
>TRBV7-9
CASSRTANYGYTF
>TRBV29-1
CSVEDKGVEPDTQYF
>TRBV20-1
CSPRSGQENNYGYTF
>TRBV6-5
CASSYSKAGSYEQYF
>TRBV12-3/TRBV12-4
CASSSGPSPTEEAFF
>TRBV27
CASSLRVGVVYGYTF
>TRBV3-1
CASSQERTGGYGYTF
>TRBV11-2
CASSSRLAGGPGTDTQYF
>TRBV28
CASIHPPGTGAPPEAFF
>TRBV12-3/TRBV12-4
CASKNALNQPQHF